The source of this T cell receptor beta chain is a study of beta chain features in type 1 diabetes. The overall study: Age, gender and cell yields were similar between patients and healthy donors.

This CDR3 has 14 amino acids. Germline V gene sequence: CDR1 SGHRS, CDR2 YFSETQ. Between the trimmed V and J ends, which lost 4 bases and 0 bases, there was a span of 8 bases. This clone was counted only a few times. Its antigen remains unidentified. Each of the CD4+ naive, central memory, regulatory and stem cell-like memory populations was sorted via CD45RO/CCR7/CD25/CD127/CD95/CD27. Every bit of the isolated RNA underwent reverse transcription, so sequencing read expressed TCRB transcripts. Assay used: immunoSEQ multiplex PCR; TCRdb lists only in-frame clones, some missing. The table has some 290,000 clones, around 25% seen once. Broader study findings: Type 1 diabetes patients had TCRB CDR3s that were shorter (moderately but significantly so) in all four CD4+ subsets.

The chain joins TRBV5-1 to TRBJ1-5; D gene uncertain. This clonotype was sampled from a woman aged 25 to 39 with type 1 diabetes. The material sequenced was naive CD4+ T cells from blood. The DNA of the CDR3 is TGCGCCAGCAGCCCCGGGGATAGCAATCAGCCCCAGCATTTT. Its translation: CASSPGDSNQPQHF. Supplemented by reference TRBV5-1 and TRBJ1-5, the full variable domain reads KAGVTQTPRYLIKTRGQQVTLSCSPISGHRSVSWYQQTPGQGLQFLFEYFSETQRNKGNFPGRFSGRQFSNSRSEMNVSTLELGDSALYLCASSPGDSNQPQHFGDGTRLSIL.